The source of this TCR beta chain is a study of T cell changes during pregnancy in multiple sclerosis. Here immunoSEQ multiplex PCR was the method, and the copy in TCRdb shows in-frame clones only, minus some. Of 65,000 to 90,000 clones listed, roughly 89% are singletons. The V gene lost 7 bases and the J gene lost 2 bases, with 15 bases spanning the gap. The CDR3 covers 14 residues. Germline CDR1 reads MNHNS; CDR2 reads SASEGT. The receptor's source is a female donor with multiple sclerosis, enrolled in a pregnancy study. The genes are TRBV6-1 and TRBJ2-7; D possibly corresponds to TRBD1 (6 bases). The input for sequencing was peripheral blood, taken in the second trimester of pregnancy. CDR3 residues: CASNRDIPTYEQYF. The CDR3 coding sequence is TGTGCCAGCAATAGGGACATCCCGACCTACGAGCAGTACTTC.